This paragraph reports one T cell receptor beta chain. Its target is unknown. This sample is drawn from a study of cytomegalovirus exposure and HLA in healthy donors. Whole-study findings and limits: A list of 164 TCR beta chains associated with cytomegalovirus was given. Clusters of TCRs from the first cohort tended to co-occur in the 120 or so validation repertoires (as a later analysis found). Reported performance of the classifier showed diagnosis of cytomegalovirus status with high specificity and sensitivity. In vitro confirmation showed a few CMV-associated chains to be CMV antigen specific.

The method was immunoSEQ multiplex PCR; TCRdb's version includes in-frame clones alone and lacks a portion of them. Here the sample spans about 160,000 clones, around 85% being singletons. The CDR3 runs to 15 residues. V was clipped by 0 bases and J by 2 bases, with 11 bases between them. Germline V gives CDR1 WNHNN, CDR2 SYGVQD (reference sequence). The origin of this receptor is a man aged 25-45 years in good health and CMV-seropositive. This chain connects TRBV10-1 to TRBJ2-7; no reliable D call. Input material: PBMCs. CDR3 protein: CASSESYNPTYEQYF. DNA for the CDR3: TGCGCCAGCAGTGAGTCCTATAATCCCACCTACGAGCAGTACTTC.